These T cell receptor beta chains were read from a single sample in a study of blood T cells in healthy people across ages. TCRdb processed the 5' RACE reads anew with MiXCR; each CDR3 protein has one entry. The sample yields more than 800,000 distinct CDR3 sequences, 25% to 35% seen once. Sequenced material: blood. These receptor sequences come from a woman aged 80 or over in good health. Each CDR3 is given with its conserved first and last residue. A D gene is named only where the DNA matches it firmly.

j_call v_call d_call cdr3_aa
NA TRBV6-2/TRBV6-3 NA CASSYSAGDSYEQYF
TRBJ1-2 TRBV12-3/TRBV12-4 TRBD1 CASSFGTGIGYTF
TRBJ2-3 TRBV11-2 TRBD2 CASSGRLAGKDTQYF
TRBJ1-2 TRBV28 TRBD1 CASSLRQGGRGYTF
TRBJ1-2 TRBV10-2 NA CASAGDYGYTF
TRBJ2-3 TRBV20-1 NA CSASTPKGKQDTQYF
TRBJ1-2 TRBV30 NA CAWKYGGTNYGYTF
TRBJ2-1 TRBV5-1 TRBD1 CASSPLQGDEQFF
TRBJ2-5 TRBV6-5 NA CASSYSRGETQYF
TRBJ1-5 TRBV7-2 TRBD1 CASSSRPTGNNQPQHF